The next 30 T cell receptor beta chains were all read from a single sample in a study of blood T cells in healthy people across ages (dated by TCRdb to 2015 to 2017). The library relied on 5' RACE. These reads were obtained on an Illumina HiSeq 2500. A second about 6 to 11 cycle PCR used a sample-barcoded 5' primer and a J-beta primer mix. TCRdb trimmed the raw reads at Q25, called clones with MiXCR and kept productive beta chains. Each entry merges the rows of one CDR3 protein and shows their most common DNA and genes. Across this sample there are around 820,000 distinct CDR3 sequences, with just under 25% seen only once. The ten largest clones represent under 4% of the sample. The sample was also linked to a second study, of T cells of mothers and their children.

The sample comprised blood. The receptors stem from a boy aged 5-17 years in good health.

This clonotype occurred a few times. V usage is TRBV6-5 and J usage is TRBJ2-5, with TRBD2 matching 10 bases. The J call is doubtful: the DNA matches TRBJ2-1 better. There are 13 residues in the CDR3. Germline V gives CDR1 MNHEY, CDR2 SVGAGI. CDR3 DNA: TGTGCCAGCAGAACCGCTAGCGGGGGTGAGCAGTTCTTC. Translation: CASRTASGGEQFF.

DNA of the CDR3: TGTGCCAGCATCAGAGCGGGAGGGCCTGAGACCCAGTACTTC. This encodes CASIRAGGPETQYF. V and J are TRBV7-8 and TRBJ2-5, with TRBD2 matching 10 bases. V trimming: 7 bases; J trimming: 5 bases; junction bases outside the gene matches: 7. Germline V gene sequence: CDR1 SGHVS, CDR2 FQNEAQ. This CDR3 contains 14 residues. Supplemented by reference TRBV7-8 and TRBJ2-5, the full variable domain reads GAGVSQSPRYKVAKRGQDVALRCDPISGHVSLFWYQQALGQGPEFLTYFQNEAQLDKSGLPSDRFFAERPEGSVSTLKIQRTQQEDSAVYLCASIRAGGPETQYFGPGTRLLVL.

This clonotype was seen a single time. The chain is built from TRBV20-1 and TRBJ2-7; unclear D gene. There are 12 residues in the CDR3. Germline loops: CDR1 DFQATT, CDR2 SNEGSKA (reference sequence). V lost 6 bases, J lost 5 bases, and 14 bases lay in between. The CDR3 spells CSADRVRDEQYF. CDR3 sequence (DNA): TGCAGTGCGGATCGTGTCCGGGACGAGCAGTACTTC.

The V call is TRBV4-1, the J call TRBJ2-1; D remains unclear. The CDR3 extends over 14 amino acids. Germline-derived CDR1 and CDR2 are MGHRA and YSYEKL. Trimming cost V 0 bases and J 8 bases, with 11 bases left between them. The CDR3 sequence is CASSQEPLDDEQFF. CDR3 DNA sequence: TGCGCCAGCAGCCAAGAACCTTTGGACGATGAGCAGTTCTTC.

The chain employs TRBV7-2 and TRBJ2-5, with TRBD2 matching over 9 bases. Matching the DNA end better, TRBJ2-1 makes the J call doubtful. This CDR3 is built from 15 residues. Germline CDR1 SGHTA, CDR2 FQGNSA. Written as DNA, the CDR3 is TGTGCCAGCAGCCTACTAGCGGGTACGCGGGATGAGCAGTTCTTC. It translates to CASSLLAGTRDEQFF.

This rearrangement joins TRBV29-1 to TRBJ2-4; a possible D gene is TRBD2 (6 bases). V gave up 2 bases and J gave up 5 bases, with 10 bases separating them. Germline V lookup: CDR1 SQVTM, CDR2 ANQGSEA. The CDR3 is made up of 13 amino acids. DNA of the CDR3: TGCAGCGTTGAACTTCCGGGGGAAAACATTCAGTACTTC. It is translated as CSVELPGENIQYF.

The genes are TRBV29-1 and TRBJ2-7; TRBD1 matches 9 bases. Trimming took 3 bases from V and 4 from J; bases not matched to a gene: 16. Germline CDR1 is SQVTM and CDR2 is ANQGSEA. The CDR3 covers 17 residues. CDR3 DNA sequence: TGCAGCGTTGAGGCCCAAACATCACAGGGGGCAAGGTACGAGCAGTACTTC. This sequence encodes CSVEAQTSQGARYEQYF.

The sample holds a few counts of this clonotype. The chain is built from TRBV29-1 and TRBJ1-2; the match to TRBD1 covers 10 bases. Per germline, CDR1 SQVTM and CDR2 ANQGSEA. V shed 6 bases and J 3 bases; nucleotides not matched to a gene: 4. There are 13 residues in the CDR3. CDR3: CSVGTGDHYGYTF. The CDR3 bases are TGCAGCGTAGGGACAGGGGACCACTATGGCTACACCTTC.

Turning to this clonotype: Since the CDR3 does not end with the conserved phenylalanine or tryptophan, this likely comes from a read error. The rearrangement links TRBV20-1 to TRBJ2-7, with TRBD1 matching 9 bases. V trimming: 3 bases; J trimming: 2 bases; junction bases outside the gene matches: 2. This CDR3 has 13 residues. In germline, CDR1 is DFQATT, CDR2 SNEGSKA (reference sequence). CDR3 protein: CSARGTGTYEQYS. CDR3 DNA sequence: TGCAGTGCTAGGGGGACAGGGACCTACGAGCAGTACTCC.

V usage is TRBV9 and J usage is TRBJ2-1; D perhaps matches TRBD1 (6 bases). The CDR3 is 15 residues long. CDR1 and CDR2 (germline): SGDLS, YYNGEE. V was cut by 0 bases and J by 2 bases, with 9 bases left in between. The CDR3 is CASSVVGTPYNEQFF. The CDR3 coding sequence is TGTGCCAGCAGCGTAGTGGGGACACCCTACAATGAGCAGTTCTTC.

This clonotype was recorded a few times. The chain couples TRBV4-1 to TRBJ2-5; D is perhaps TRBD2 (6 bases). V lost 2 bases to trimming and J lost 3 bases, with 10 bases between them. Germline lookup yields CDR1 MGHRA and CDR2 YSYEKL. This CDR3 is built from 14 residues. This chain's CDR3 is CASSQRDFEETQYF. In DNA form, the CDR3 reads TGCGCCAGCAGCCAAAGGGACTTCGAAGAGACCCAGTACTTC.

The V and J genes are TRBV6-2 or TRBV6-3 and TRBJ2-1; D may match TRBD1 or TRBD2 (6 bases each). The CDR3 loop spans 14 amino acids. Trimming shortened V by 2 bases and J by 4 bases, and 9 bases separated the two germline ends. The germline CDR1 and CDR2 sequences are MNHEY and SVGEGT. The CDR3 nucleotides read TGTGCCAGCAGTTACCCGGGGGCGTACAATGAGCAGTTCTTC. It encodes CASSYPGAYNEQFF.

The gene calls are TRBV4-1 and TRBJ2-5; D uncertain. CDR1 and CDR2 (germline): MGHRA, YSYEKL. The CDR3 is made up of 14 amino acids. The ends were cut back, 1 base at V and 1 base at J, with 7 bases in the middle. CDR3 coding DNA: TGCGCCAGCAGCCAAGCACGGCTCCAAGAGACCCAGTACTTC. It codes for CASSQARLQETQYF.

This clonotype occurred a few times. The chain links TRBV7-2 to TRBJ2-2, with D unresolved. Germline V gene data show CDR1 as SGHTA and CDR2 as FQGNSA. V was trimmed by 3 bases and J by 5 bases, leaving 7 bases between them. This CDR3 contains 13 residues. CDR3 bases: TGTGCCAGCAGCTTCGTCCAGACCGGGGAGCTGTTTTTT. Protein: CASSFVQTGELFF.

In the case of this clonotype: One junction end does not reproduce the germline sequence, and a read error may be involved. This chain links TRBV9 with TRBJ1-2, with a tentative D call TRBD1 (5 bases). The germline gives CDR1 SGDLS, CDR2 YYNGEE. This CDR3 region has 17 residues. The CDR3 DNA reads TGTGCCAGCAGTTTAGATTACCGCGGGGCAGATAACTATGGCTGCACCTTC. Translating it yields CASSLDYRGADNYGCTF.

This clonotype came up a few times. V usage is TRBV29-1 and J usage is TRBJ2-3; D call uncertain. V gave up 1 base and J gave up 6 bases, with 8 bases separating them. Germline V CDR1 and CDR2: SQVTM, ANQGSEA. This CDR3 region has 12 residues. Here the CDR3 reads CSVEVSWDTQYF. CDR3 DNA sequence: TGCAGCGTTGAAGTTAGCTGGGATACGCAGTATTTT.

CDR3 residues: CATSDLHRNSFFAYEQYF. CDR3 DNA sequence: TGTGCCACCAGTGATTTGCATCGCAACTCTTTCTTTGCCTACGAGCAGTACTTC. The chain joins TRBV24-1 to TRBJ2-7; D is unclear. V was cut by 0 bases and J by 2 bases, with 19 bases left in between. CDR1 and CDR2 (germline): KGHDR, SFDVKD. This CDR3 comprises 18 residues.

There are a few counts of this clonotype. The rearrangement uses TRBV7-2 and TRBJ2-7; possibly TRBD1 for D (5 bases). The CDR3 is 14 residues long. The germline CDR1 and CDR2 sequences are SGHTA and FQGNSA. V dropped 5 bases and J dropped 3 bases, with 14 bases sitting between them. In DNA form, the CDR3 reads TGTGCCAGCAGCGCGTACCGTGACAGCTACGAGCAGTACTTC. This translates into CASSAYRDSYEQYF.

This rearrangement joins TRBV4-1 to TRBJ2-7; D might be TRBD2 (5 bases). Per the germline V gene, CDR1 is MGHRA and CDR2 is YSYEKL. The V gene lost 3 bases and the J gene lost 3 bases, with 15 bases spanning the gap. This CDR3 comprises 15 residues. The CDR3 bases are TGCGCCAGCAGCCATCGGACGGCTGGACTCTACGAGCAGTACTTC. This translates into CASSHRTAGLYEQYF.

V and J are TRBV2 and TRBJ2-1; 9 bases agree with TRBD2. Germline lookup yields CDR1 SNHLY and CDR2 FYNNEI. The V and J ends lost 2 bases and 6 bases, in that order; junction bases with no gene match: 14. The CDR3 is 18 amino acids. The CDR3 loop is CASSELPAGGRAFNEQFF. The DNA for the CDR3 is TGTGCCAGCAGTGAACTCCCGGCGGGGGGGAGGGCATTCAATGAGCAGTTCTTC.

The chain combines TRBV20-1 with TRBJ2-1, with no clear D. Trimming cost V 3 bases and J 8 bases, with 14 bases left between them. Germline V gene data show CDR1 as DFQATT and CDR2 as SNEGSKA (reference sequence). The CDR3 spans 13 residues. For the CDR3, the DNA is TGCAGTGCTAGGCTTGTGGTTCGGGATGAGCAGTTCTTC. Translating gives CSARLVVRDEQFF.

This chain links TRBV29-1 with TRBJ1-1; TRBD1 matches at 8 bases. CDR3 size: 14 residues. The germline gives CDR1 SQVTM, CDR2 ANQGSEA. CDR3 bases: TGCAGTGTAGACGGACAGGGCAAGAACACTGAAGCTTTCTTT. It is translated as CSVDGQGKNTEAFF.

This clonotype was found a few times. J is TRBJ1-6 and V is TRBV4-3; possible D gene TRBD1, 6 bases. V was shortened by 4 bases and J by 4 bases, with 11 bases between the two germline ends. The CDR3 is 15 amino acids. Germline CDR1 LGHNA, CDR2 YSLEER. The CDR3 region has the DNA TGCGCCAGCAGCCGGGGGGGCACATATAATTCACCCCTCCACTTT. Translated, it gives CASSRGGTYNSPLHF.

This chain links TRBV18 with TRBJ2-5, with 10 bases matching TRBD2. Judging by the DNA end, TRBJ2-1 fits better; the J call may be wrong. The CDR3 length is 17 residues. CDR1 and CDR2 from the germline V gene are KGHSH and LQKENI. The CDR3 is CASSPSQREGSHSGQFF. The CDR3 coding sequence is TGTGCCAGCTCACCATCCCAGCGGGAGGGTTCACATTCTGGGCAGTTCTTC.

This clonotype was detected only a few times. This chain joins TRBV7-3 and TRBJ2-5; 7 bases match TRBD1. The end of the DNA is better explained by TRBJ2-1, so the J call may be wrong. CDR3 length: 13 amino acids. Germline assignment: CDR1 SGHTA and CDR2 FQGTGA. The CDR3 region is CANTTTGSNEQFF. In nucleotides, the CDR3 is TGTGCCAACACGACGACAGGGAGCAATGAGCAGTTCTTC.

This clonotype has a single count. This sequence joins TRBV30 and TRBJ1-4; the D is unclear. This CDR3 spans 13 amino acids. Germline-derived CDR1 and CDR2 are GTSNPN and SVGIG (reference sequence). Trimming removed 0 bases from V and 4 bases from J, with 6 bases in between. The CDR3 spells CAWSVRINEKLFF. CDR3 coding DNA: TGTGCCTGGAGTGTACGGATTAATGAAAAACTGTTTTTT. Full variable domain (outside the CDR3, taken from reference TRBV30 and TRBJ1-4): SQTIHQWPATLVQPVGSPLSLECTVEGTSNPNLYWYRQAAGRGLQLLFYSVGIGQISSEVPQNLSASRPQDRQFILSSKKLLLSDSGFYLCAWSVRINEKLFFGSGTQLSVL.

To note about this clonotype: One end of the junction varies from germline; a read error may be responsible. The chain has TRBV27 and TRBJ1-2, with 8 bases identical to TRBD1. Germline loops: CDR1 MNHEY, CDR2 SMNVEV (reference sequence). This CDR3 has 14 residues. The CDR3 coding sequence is TGTGTCAGCAGGAACAGGGGGGCTAACTATGGCAACACCTTC. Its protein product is CVSRNRGANYGNTF.

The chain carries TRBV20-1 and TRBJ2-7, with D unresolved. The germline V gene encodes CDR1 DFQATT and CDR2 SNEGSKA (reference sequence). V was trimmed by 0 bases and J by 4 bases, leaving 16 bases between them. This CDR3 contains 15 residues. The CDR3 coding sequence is TGCAGTGCTAGAGATCTACAGCGCACTGGGTACGAGCAGTACTTC. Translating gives CSARDLQRTGYEQYF.

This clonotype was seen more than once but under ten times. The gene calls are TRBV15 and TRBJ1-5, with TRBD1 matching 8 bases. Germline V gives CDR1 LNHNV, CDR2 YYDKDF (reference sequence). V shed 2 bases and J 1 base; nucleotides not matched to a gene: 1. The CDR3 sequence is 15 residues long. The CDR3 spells CATSRNRGSNQPQHF. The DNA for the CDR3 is TGTGCCACCAGCAGAAACAGGGGGAGCAATCAGCCCCAGCATTTT.

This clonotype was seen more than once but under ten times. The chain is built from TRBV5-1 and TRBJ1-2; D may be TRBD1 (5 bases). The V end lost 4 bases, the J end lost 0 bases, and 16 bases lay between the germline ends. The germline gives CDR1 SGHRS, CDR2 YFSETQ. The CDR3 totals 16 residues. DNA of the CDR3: TGCGCCAGCAGCCGGGACCCTGTCGGGTCTAACTATGGCTACACCTTC. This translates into CASSRDPVGSNYGYTF.